The clone carrying this T cell receptor (beta chain) appeared a few times. This CDR3 comprises 14 residues. Germline V gene lookup returns CDR1 SEHNR and CDR2 FQNEAQ (reference sequence). J lost 7 bases, V lost 7 bases, and 9 bases had no gene match. The source of the sample is a study of cytomegalovirus exposure and HLA in healthy donors. Primers for the PCR totalled 60 Vbeta and 13 Jbeta. Profiling relied on immunoSEQ multiplex PCR, and the TCRdb table lists in-frame clones only, not all of them. The data contain roughly 120,000 clones, about 70% of them singletons. The specimen sequenced was PBMCs. The TCR originated in a woman between 40 and 55 years old in good health and CMV-seropositive. The V gene is TRBV7-9, the J gene TRBJ2-2, with 7 bases fitting TRBD2. The CDR3 sequence is CASNSGGLDGELFF. For the CDR3, the DNA is TGTGCCAGCAACTCGGGAGGCCTCGACGGGGAGCTGTTTTTT.